These 23 T cell receptor beta chains came from one sample sequenced in a study of blood T cell repertoires in COVID-19 (dated by TCRdb to 2018 to 2020). Library preparation was by the immunoSEQ multiplex PCR assay. Held by TCRdb, this immuneACCESS table contains in-frame sequences only and omits some clones. Under half of the omission traces to an unresolved V gene where checked; the cause of the rest is unknown. Counted in this sample were fewer than 350,000 clones; just under 90% of them appeared once. The ten largest clones add up to over 4% of the sample. The sample taken for sequencing was PBMCs or T cells enriched from blood (not recorded which). The receptors were sampled from a woman aged 25 to 39 with acute COVID-19.

The chain recombines TRBV29-1 with TRBJ2-5; D might be TRBD1 (6 bases). This CDR3 region has 12 residues. Trimming took 4 bases from V and 4 from J, leaving 10 bases between them. Germline values: CDR1 SQVTM, CDR2 ANQGSEA. CDR3 DNA sequence: TGCAGCGTTGTCGGCAGGGGAGAGACCCAGTACTTC. It encodes CSVVGRGETQYF.

The J gene is TRBJ2-1, the V gene TRBV6-5; TRBD2 matches 8 bases. Per the germline V gene, CDR1 is MNHEY and CDR2 is SVGAGI. V shed 2 bases and J 3 bases; nucleotides not matched to a gene: 3. This CDR3 is 15 amino acids long. The CDR3 nucleotides read TGTGCCAGCAGTTACGCACGGGGGGGCTACAATGAGCAGTTCTTC. Protein sequence: CASSYARGGYNEQFF.

This chain connects TRBV29-1 to TRBJ1-5; the match to TRBD1 covers 7 bases. V trimming: 2 bases; J trimming: 6 bases; junction bases outside the gene matches: 4. Germline V gives CDR1 SQVTM, CDR2 ANQGSEA. The CDR3 length is 13 residues. CDR3 sequence (DNA): TGCAGCGTTGAAACAGGGGAAGGTCAGCCCCAGCATTTT. It encodes CSVETGEGQPQHF.

V and J are TRBV24-1 and TRBJ1-1, with 8 bases matching TRBD1. J was trimmed by 3 bases and V by 10 bases; bases with no gene match: 6. CDR3 size: 13 residues. Looked up from germline, CDR1 is KGHDR and CDR2 is SFDVKD. CDR3 sequence: CATTGGGDTEAFF. The CDR3 DNA is TGTGCCACTACAGGGGGGGGAGACACTGAAGCTTTCTTT.

The J gene is TRBJ1-3, the V gene TRBV4-1, with D possibly matching TRBD1 (5 bases). The ends were cut back, 4 bases at V and 0 bases at J, with 19 bases in the middle. This CDR3 is 18 amino acids long. Germline lookup yields CDR1 MGHRA and CDR2 YSYEKL. This CDR3 reads CASSPLPGRTFSGNTIYF. The DNA for the CDR3 is TGCGCCAGCAGCCCCCTTCCAGGGAGGACTTTCTCTGGAAACACCATATATTTT.

The V and J genes are TRBV6-2 or TRBV6-3 and TRBJ1-1, with D possibly matching TRBD1 (6 bases). Germline-derived CDR1 and CDR2 are MNHEY and SVGEGT. With 4 bases removed from V and 3 bases from J, the gap between germline ends came to 18 bases. The CDR3 runs to 16 residues. The CDR3: CASSSGGRLIYTEAFF. The CDR3 bases are TGTGCCAGCAGTTCCGGGGGGCGTCTGATTTACACTGAAGCTTTCTTT.

This chain joins TRBV3-1 (or the pseudogene TRBV3-2) and TRBJ1-1; TRBD1 might be the D (6 bases). CDR3 length equals 13 residues. Trimming pared 3 bases from V and 3 bases from J, leaving 8 bases between. Germline V gene lookup returns CDR1 LGHDT and CDR2 YNNKEL (reference sequence). Here the CDR3 reads CASSQGADTEAFF. The DNA for the CDR3 is TGTGCCAGCAGCCAGGGGGCGGACACTGAAGCTTTCTTT.

The chain links TRBV10-1 to TRBJ2-3; 7 positions match TRBD2. Germline lookup yields CDR1 WNHNN and CDR2 SYGVQD (reference sequence). This CDR3 is 15 amino acids long. With V trimmed by 7 bases and J by 1 base, 8 bases remained unmatched. CDR3 residues: CASTVAGQGTDTQYF. CDR3 bases: TGCGCCAGCACTGTAGCGGGTCAAGGCACAGATACGCAGTATTTT.

The V call is TRBV19, the J call TRBJ1-5; 8 nucleotides agree with TRBD1. The CDR3 length is 14 residues. V shed 5 bases and J 8 bases; nucleotides not matched to a gene: 8. Germline assignment: CDR1 LNHDA and CDR2 SQIVND (reference sequence). The CDR3 DNA is TGTGCCAGTAGTTTCCACAGGGGGTACGAGCCCCAGCATTTT. The encoded protein is CASSFHRGYEPQHF.

Note on this clone: The same CDR3 is also encoded by other DNA sequences in this sample. The rearrangement links TRBV11-2 to TRBJ2-1; 11 nucleotides line up with TRBD2. V was pared by 1 base and J by 4 bases, with 0 bases of the junction left unmatched. From germline, CDR1 is SGHAT and CDR2 FQNNGV. This CDR3 has 15 residues. CDR3 amino acids: CASSLGTSGYNEQFF. DNA of the CDR3: TGTGCCAGCAGCTTAGGGACTAGCGGGTACAATGAGCAGTTCTTC.

This clone came up many times. CDR3 sequence (DNA): TGTGCCAGCAGCTCAGGGGTGAAGGATGAGCAGTTCTTC. Amino acid sequence: CASSSGVKDEQFF. This chain uses TRBV11-3 with TRBJ2-1, with D perhaps TRBD1 (6 bases). The CDR3 is 13 amino acids. V lost 4 bases to trimming and J lost 8 bases, with 12 bases between them. The germline gives CDR1 SGHNT, CDR2 YENEEA.

The chain is built from TRBV2 and TRBJ2-4; 13 nucleotides align to TRBD2. Germline V gene data show CDR1 as SNHLY and CDR2 as FYNNEI. V lost 8 bases, J lost 0 bases, and 13 bases stayed unmatched. CDR3 length equals 19 residues. The chain's CDR3 is CASPRTSGSWILAKNIQYF. As DNA, the CDR3 is TGTGCCAGCCCCAGGACTAGCGGGAGTTGGATCCTAGCCAAAAACATTCAGTACTTC.

The chain recombines TRBV29-1 with TRBJ1-2, with TRBD1 as a possible D gene (6 bases). V lost 0 bases to trimming and J lost 4 bases, with 9 bases between them. Germline V gene lookup returns CDR1 SQVTM and CDR2 ANQGSEA. This CDR3 has 13 residues. CDR3 DNA: TGCAGCGTTGAAGATCCAGGGGCCTATGGCTACACCTTC. Translated: CSVEDPGAYGYTF.

As DNA, the CDR3 is TGTGCCAGCAGCAGAGACCAGGGGGCCGGGGAGCTGTTTTTT. Protein sequence: CASSRDQGAGELFF. J is TRBJ2-2 and V is TRBV5-5; 7 bases map to TRBD1. The germline V gene has CDR1 SGHKS and CDR2 YYEKEE (reference sequence). V shed 4 bases, J shed 6 bases, and the junction held 6 bases outside the gene matches. The CDR3 is made up of 14 amino acids. Based on the CDR3 plus reference TRBV5-5 and TRBJ2-2, the full variable domain is DAGVTQSPTHLIKTRGQQVTLRCSPISGHKSVSWYQQVLGQGPQFIFQYYEKEERGRGNFPDRFSARQFPNYSSELNVNALLLGDSALYLCASSRDQGAGELFFGEGSRLTVL.

V and J are TRBV21-1 and TRBJ2-3; the table assigns TRBD2, which was not confirmed against the DNA. TRBV21-1 is deemed a pseudogene. There are 16 residues in the CDR3. This CDR3 is CASKDGEGLNTDTQYF. In nucleotides, the CDR3 is TGTGCCAGCAAAGATGGGGAGGGACTCAACACAGATACGCAGTATTTT.

The J gene is TRBJ2-4, the V gene TRBV4-3; D not resolved. V was pared by 0 bases and J by 6 bases, with 12 bases between. The germline V gene encodes CDR1 LGHNA and CDR2 YSLEER. The CDR3 runs 15 residues. CDR3 DNA: TGCGCCAGCAGCCAAGATAGATCCAGACTAAACATTCAGTACTTC. It yields the protein CASSQDRSRLNIQYF.

V usage is TRBV18 and J usage is TRBJ2-3, with 9 positions matching TRBD2. With 3 bases clipped from V and 4 bases from J, the junction kept 8 bases outside the gene matches. Germline V lookup: CDR1 KGHSH, CDR2 LQKENI. This CDR3 is built from 16 residues. The CDR3 here is CASSPNLAGGSDTQYF. The CDR3 DNA reads as TGTGCCAGCTCACCTAACCTTGCGGGAGGGTCAGATACGCAGTATTTT.

The chain links TRBV20-1 to TRBJ2-3; possibly TRBD1 for D (5 bases). Germline V gene lookup returns CDR1 DFQATT and CDR2 SNEGSKA (reference sequence). This CDR3 is 14 amino acids long. Trimming stripped 3 bases from V and 2 bases from J, with 12 bases between. This CDR3 reads CSASSGPVTDTQYF. CDR3 DNA: TGCAGTGCTAGTTCAGGGCCCGTCACAGATACGCAGTATTTT.

The rearrangement uses TRBV28 and TRBJ1-5; 7 positions agree with TRBD1. Germline CDR1 reads MDHEN; CDR2 reads SYDVKM. V lost 5 bases, J lost 11 bases, and 9 bases stayed unmatched. The CDR3 sequence is 13 residues long. The CDR3 protein is CASSPTGNRAQHF. The CDR3 DNA sequence: TGTGCCAGCAGTCCGACAGGGAACCGGGCCCAGCATTTT.

This chain links TRBV27 with TRBJ2-1, with D possibly TRBD2 on 6 matching bases. This CDR3 region has 14 residues. Trimming shortened V by 5 bases and J by 7 bases, and 15 bases separated the two germline ends. Looked up from germline, CDR1 is MNHEY and CDR2 is SMNVEV (reference sequence). For the CDR3, the DNA is TGTGCCAGCAGTCCCGGCGGCCGGGGGAATGAGCAGTTCTTC. Its translation is CASSPGGRGNEQFF.

J is TRBJ1-6 and V is TRBV28, with 7 bases aligning to TRBD1. The CDR3 contains 16 residues. Germline V gives CDR1 MDHEN, CDR2 SYDVKM. The V segment lost 4 bases and the J segment 10 bases; nucleotides outside the gene matches: 13. CDR3 bases: TGTGCCAGCAGTTCCTCTACAGGGGCCGTGGAATCACCCCTCCACTTT. This translates into CASSSSTGAVESPLHF.

V gene TRBV7-2 combines with J gene TRBJ1-1; 8 bases agree with TRBD1. Trimming at V came to 5 bases and at J to 4 bases, leaving 9 bases not matched to a gene. The CDR3 has 15 residues. The germline gives CDR1 SGHTA, CDR2 FQGNSA. CDR3 residues: CASSQNGQGFTEAFF. As DNA, the CDR3 is TGTGCCAGCAGCCAGAATGGACAGGGATTCACTGAAGCTTTCTTT.

J is TRBJ2-3 and V is TRBV13; 13 positions agree with TRBD2. Germline CDR1 is PRHDT and CDR2 is FYEKMQ (reference sequence). This CDR3 contains 16 residues. V lost 4 bases, J lost 3 bases, and 4 bases stayed unmatched. CDR3 nucleotide sequence: TGTGCCAGCAGCTACGGACTAGCGGGGGAAACAGATACGCAGTATTTT. It yields the protein CASSYGLAGETDTQYF.